The source of this TCR beta chain is a study of T cell responses to AZD1222 COVID-19 vaccine. Clones were read by immunoSEQ multiplex PCR, and TCRdb kept only the in-frame ones, dropping some. The table records 100,000 or so clones, roughly 90% of them present only once. Broader study findings: It was only a handful of AZD1222 recipients who were seropositive at baseline.

CDR1 is SEHNR and CDR2 is FQNEAQ in the germline V gene (reference sequence). This CDR3 is built from 19 residues. V was pared by 5 bases and J by 7 bases, with 18 bases of the junction left unmatched. Points on this clone: The antigen remains unidentified.

Sequenced material: peripheral blood, taken on day 0 of AZD1222 vaccination. The chain combines TRBV7-9 with TRBJ2-1, with 12 bases lining up with TRBD2. The source of this sequence is an adult in good health. The CDR3 DNA reads as TGTGCCAGCAGCCCTCGGTCTAGCGGGAGGGGGGAAAGGTGGAATGAGCAGTTCTTC. It yields the protein CASSPRSSGRGERWNEQFF.